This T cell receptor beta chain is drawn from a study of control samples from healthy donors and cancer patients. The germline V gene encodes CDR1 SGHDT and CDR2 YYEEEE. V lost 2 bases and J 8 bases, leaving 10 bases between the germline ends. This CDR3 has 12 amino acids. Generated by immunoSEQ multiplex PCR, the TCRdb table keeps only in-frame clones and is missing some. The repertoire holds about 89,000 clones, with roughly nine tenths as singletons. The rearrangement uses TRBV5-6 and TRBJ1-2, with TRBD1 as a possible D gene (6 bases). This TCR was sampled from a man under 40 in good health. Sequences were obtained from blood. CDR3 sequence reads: CASSLTTGGYTF. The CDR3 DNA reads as TGTGCCAGCAGCTTAACTACAGGGGGCTACACCTTC.